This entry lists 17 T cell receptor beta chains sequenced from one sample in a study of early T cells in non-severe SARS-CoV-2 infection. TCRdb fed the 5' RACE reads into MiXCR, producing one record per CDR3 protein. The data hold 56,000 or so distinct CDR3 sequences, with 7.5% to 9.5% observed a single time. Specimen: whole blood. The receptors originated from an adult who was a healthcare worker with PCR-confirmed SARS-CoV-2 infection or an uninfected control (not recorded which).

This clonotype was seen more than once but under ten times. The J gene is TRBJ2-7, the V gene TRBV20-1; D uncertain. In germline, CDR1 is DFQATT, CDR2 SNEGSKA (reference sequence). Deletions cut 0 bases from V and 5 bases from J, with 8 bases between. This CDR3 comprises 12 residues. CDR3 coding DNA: TGCAGTGCTAGAGATCCCCTGCACGAGCAGTACTTC. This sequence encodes CSARDPLHEQYF.

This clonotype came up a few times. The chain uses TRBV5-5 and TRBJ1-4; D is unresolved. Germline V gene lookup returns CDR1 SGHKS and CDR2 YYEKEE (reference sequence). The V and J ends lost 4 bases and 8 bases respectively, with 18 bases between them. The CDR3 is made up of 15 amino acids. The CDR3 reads CASSVRLQTREKLFF. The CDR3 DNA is TGTGCCAGCAGCGTCCGACTCCAAACCCGGGAAAAACTGTTTTTT.

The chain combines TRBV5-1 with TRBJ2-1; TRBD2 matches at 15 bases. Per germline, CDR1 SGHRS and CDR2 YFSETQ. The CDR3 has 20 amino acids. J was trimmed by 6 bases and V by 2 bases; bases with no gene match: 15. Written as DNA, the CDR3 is TGCGCCAGCAGCTTCTACCCCGGACTAGCGGGGGGGCCGGTAGGCAATGAGCAGTTCTTC. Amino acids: CASSFYPGLAGGPVGNEQFF.

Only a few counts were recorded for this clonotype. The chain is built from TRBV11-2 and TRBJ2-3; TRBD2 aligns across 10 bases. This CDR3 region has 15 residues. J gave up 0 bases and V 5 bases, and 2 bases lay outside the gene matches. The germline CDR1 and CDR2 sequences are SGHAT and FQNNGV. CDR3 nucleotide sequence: TGTGCCAGCAGCCAGACTAGCGGGAGCACAGATACGCAGTATTTT. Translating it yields CASSQTSGSTDTQYF.

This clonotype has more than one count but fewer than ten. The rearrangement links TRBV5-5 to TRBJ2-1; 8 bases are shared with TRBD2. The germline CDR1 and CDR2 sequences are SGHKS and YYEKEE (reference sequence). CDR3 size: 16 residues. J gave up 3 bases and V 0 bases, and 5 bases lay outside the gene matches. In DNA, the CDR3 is TGTGCCAGCAGCTTGGCCAGCGGGGGCCTCTACAATGAGCAGTTCTTC. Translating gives CASSLASGGLYNEQFF.

The CDR3 loop is CASSTGLPETQYF. CDR3 in DNA: TGCGCCAGCAGCACTGGACTCCCGGAGACCCAGTACTTC. The gene calls are TRBV5-1 and TRBJ2-5, with D possibly matching TRBD2 (5 bases). The V end lost 4 bases, the J end lost 5 bases, and 12 bases lay between the germline ends. Germline V lookup: CDR1 SGHRS, CDR2 YFSETQ. The length of the CDR3 is 13 residues.

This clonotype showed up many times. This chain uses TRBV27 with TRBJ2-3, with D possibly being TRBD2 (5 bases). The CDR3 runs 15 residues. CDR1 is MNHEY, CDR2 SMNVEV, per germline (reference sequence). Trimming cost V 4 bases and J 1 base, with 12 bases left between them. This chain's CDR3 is CASSWRRAGTDTQYF. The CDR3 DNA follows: TGTGCCAGCAGTTGGCGGCGGGCAGGCACAGATACGCAGTATTTT.

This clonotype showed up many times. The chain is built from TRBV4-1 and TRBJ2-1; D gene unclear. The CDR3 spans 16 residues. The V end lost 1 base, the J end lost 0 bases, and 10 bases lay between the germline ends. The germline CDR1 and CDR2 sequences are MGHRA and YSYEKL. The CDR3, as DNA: TGCGCCAGCAGCCAAGTGGCAGCTAGCTCCTACAATGAGCAGTTCTTC. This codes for CASSQVAASSYNEQFF.

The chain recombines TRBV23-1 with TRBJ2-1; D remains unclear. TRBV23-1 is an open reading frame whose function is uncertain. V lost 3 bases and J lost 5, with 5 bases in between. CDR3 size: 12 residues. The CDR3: CASSQANNEQFF. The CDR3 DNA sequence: TGCGCCAGCAGTCAGGCCAACAATGAGCAGTTCTTC.

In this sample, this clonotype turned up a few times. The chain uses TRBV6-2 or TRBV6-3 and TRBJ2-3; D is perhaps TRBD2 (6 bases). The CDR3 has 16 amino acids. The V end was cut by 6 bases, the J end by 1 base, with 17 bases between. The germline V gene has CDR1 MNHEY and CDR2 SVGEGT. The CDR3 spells CASSRERASGTDTQYF. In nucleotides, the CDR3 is TGTGCCAGCAGCCGAGAGAGGGCTAGCGGCACAGATACGCAGTATTTT.

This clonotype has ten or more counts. CDR3 DNA: TGTGCCAGCAGTTACTCGGACTCCACAGATACGCAGTATTTT. Its protein is CASSYSDSTDTQYF. J is TRBJ2-3 and V is TRBV6-2 or TRBV6-3; D might be TRBD2 (5 bases). CDR1 and CDR2 from the germline V gene are MNHEY and SVGEGT. Between the trimmed V and J ends, which lost 0 bases and 2 bases, there was a span of 6 bases. This CDR3 comprises 14 residues.

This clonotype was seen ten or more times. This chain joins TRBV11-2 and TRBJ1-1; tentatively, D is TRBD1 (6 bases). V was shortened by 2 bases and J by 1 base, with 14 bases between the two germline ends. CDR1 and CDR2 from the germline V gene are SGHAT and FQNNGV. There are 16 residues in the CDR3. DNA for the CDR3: TGTGCCAGCAGCTTACTTTCCGGCAGGGGGAACACTGAAGCTTTCTTT. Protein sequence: CASSLLSGRGNTEAFF.

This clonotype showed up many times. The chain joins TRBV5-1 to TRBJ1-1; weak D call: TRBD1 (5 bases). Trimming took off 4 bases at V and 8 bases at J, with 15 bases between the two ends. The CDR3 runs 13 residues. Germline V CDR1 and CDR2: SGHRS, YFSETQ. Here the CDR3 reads CASSPGAVPEAFF. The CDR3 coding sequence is TGCGCCAGCAGCCCTGGGGCAGTTCCCGAAGCTTTCTTT.

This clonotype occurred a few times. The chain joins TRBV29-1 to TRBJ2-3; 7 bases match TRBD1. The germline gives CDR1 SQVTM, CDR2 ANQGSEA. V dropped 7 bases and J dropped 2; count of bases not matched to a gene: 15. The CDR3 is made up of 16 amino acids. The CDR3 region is CSAIPTGTENTDTQYF. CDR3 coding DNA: TGCAGCGCGATCCCCACCGGGACAGAAAACACAGATACGCAGTATTTT.

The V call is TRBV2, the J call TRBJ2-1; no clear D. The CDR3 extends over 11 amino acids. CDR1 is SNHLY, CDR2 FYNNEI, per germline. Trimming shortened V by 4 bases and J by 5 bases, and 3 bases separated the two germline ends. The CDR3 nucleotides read TGTGCCAGCAGTGTCAACAATGAGCAGTTCTTC. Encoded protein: CASSVNNEQFF.

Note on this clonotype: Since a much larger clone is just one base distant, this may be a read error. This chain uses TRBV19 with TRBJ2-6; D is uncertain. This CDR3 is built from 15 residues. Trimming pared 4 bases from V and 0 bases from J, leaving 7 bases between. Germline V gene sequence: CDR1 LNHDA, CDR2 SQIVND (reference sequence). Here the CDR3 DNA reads TGTGCCAGTAGTACCCGAAGCTCTGGGGCCAACGTCCTGACTTTC. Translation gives CASSTRSSGANVLTF.

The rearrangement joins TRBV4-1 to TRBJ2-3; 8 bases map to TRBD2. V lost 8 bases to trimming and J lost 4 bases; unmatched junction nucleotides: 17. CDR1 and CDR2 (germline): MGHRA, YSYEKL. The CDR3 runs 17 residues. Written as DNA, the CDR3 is TGCGCCAGCCAACACTACCTAGCCAGCGGGAGAGCAGATACGCAGTATTTT. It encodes CASQHYLASGRADTQYF.